This is a list of T cell receptor beta chains from one sample in a study of Ad26.COV2.S vaccination and SARS-CoV-2 variants. Here immunoSEQ multiplex PCR was the method, and the copy in TCRdb shows in-frame clones only, minus some. This table has roughly 500,000 clones, around 88% appearing once. The material was peripheral blood, obtained in a trial of Ad26.COV2.S vaccine versus placebo. These receptors all come from a person aged 18-60 years who received the Ad26.COV2.S COVID-19 vaccine or a placebo. Each CDR3 is given with its conserved first and last residue. Fields, in order: clone size, V gene, D gene, J gene, CDR3 DNA, CDR3 protein. The D gene is left open where the match is weak. Only part of the rows carry a size: once, few, many, or a class if the clone is expanded.

size: few; V: TRBV7-8; D: NA; J: TRBJ1-2; DNA: TGTGCCAGCAGCTTAGAAGGGGTCGATGGCTACACCTTC; CDR3: CASSLEGVDGYTF
size: NA; V: TRBV27; D: NA; J: TRBJ1-2; DNA: TGTGCCAGCAGTTTAAAGGGCCCTCCTGACACCTTC; CDR3: CASSLKGPPDTF
size: NA; V: TRBV2; D: TRBD2; J: TRBJ2-3; DNA: TGTGCCAGCAGAGGACGGAATACCGGGACTAGCGGGAGCACAGATACGCAGTATTTT; CDR3: CASRGRNTGTSGSTDTQYF
size: NA; V: TRBV29-1; D: NA; J: TRBJ2-6; DNA: TGCAGCGTTGGGGAGTCTGGGGCCAACGTCCTGACTTTC; CDR3: CSVGESGANVLTF
size: NA; V: TRBV9; D: NA; J: TRBJ2-3; DNA: TGTGCCAGCAGCGTCCCCCTCGACGGGGCCTCCTCCGGCACAGATACGCAGTATTTT; CDR3: CASSVPLDGASSGTDTQYF
size: NA; V: TRBV4-3; D: NA; J: TRBJ2-3; DNA: TGCGCCAGCAGCATATCGCATAGGGTCGCAGATACGCAGTATTTT; CDR3: CASSISHRVADTQYF
size: once; V: TRBV28; D: TRBD1; J: TRBJ1-1; DNA: TGTGCCAGCCAGGGGGATATGAACACTGAAGCTTTCTTT; CDR3: CASQGDMNTEAFF
size: NA; V: TRBV28; D: TRBD2; J: TRBJ2-1; DNA: TGTGCCAGCAGTTCGTCCGGGACTAGCGGGAACAATGAGCAGTTCTTC; CDR3: CASSSSGTSGNNEQFF
size: NA; V: TRBV2; D: TRBD1; J: TRBJ1-2; DNA: TGTGCCAGCAGGTTCGGGACAGGGGCTAACTATGGCTACACCTTC; CDR3: CASRFGTGANYGYTF
size: NA; V: TRBV12-3/TRBV12-4; D: NA; J: TRBJ1-1; DNA: TGTGCCAGCAGTGACTTAACCACTGAAGCTTTCTTT; CDR3: CASSDLTTEAFF
size: NA; V: TRBV11-2; D: TRBD2; J: TRBJ2-1; DNA: TGTGCCAGCAGCCCGAGACTAGCGGGAGGGGCCTACAATGAGCAGTTCTTC; CDR3: CASSPRLAGGAYNEQFF
size: NA; V: TRBV19; D: NA; J: TRBJ1-3; DNA: TGTGCCAGTAGTGCCACTCCAAACTCTGGAAACACCATATATTTT; CDR3: CASSATPNSGNTIYF
size: few; V: TRBV27; D: TRBD1; J: TRBJ1-1; DNA: TGTGCCAGCAGTTTTCACAGGGGGCCGCGCCCACTTGAAGCTTTCTTT; CDR3: CASSFHRGPRPLEAFF
size: NA; V: TRBV4-3; D: NA; J: TRBJ2-5; DNA: TGCGCCAGCAGCCAAGGTCAGGGGCAGGGAGAGACCCAGTACTTC; CDR3: CASSQGQGQGETQYF
size: NA; V: TRBV2; D: NA; J: TRBJ1-6; DNA: TGTGCCAGCAGTGCGACCGATTCACCCCTCCACTTT; CDR3: CASSATDSPLHF
size: NA; V: TRBV6-5; D: NA; J: TRBJ1-1; DNA: TGTGCCAGCAGGAGGGGCCCGAACACTGAAGCTTTCTTT; CDR3: CASRRGPNTEAFF
size: NA; V: TRBV27; D: NA; J: TRBJ1-6; DNA: TGTGCCAGCAGTTTCTATAATTCACCCCTCCACTTT; CDR3: CASSFYNSPLHF
size: few; V: TRBV7-2; D: TRBD1; J: TRBJ2-7; DNA: TGTGCCAGCAGCTTAGCGTGGGACAGGTTTAGCTCCTACGAGCAGTACTTC; CDR3: CASSLAWDRFSSYEQYF
size: NA; V: TRBV10-3; D: NA; J: TRBJ2-1; DNA: TGTGCCATCAAGGAGACAGGCCTAGAGGATGAGCAGTTCTTC; CDR3: CAIKETGLEDEQFF
size: NA; V: TRBV30; D: NA; J: TRBJ2-3; DNA: TGTGCCTGGAGTACGGTAACAGGGAGGCATACGCAGTATTTT; CDR3: CAWSTVTGRHTQYF
size: NA; V: TRBV30; D: TRBD2; J: TRBJ2-3; DNA: TGTGCCTGGAGTGTGGGGGGGACTAGCGGAACAGATACGCAGTATTTT; CDR3: CAWSVGGTSGTDTQYF
size: NA; V: TRBV24-1; D: NA; J: TRBJ2-7; DNA: TGTGCCACCAGTGATTCAACTACAGTTACCTACGAGCAGTACTTC; CDR3: CATSDSTTVTYEQYF
size: NA; V: TRBV5-4; D: NA; J: TRBJ2-5; DNA: TGTGCCAGCAGCTTGGCCCCTAGCGTCAGGGGTGAGACCCAGTACTTC; CDR3: CASSLAPSVRGETQYF
size: NA; V: TRBV30; D: NA; J: TRBJ1-1; DNA: TGTGCCTGGAGTAAGGGGATGAACACTGAAGCTTTCTTT; CDR3: CAWSKGMNTEAFF
size: NA; V: TRBV27; D: NA; J: TRBJ1-1; DNA: TGTGCCAGCAGTCTATTGGGACCGACTTTGAACACTGAAGCTTTCTTT; CDR3: CASSLLGPTLNTEAFF
size: once; V: TRBV11-2; D: NA; J: TRBJ1-1; DNA: TGTGCCAGCAGCCCTTATGCTGAAGCTTTCTTT; CDR3: CASSPYAEAFF
size: once; V: TRBV11-2; D: TRBD2; J: TRBJ2-2; DNA: TGTGCCAGCAGCTTAAGCGGGATCCCCCGTGCCGGGGAGCTGTTTTTT; CDR3: CASSLSGIPRAGELFF
size: NA; V: TRBV5-1; D: NA; J: TRBJ1-1; DNA: TGCGCCAGCAGCCGGGAACGGACAGCGAACACTGAAGCTTTCTTT; CDR3: CASSRERTANTEAFF